The 28 T cell receptor beta chains given below trace back to one sample, sequenced in a study of blood T cell repertoires in COVID-19. Repertoires were generated with immunoSEQ multiplex PCR, while TCRdb's copy carries only in-frame clones and drops some. The sample records 150,000 or so clones, around 80% being singletons. Material for sequencing was peripheral blood. The receptors derive from a human donor with acute or convalescent COVID-19. The donor label of this sample is uncertain.

This clone was seen a few times. The chain couples TRBV30 to TRBJ2-3; 11 nucleotides line up with TRBD2. Germline V CDR1 and CDR2: GTSNPN, SVGIG (reference sequence). This CDR3 spans 14 amino acids. V gave up 0 bases and J gave up 7 bases; unmatched junction bases: 3. CDR3 bases: TGTGCCTGGAGTGTACTAGCGGGGGATTATACGCAGTATTTT. Translated, it gives CAWSVLAGDYTQYF.

The V call is TRBV5-6, the J call TRBJ1-4; TRBD1 aligns across 9 bases. Germline V gene lookup returns CDR1 SGHDT and CDR2 YYEEEE. V shed 4 bases and J 8 bases; nucleotides not matched to a gene: 9. The CDR3 covers 15 residues. The DNA for the CDR3 is TGTGCCAGCAGCGTACAGGGGGCTCTGGAGGAAAAACTGTTTTTT. This sequence encodes CASSVQGALEEKLFF.

The chain is built from TRBV19 and TRBJ1-1; a possible D gene is TRBD1 (6 bases). CDR1 LNHDA and CDR2 SQIVND come from the germline V gene (reference sequence). The CDR3 length is 14 residues. V lost 4 bases and J lost 3, with 12 bases in between. CDR3 residues: CASSSTGKHTEAFF. The CDR3 DNA reads TGTGCCAGTAGTAGCACAGGGAAGCACACTGAAGCTTTCTTT.

The chain couples TRBV30 to TRBJ1-5; tentative D call: TRBD1 (6 bases). Germline CDR1 reads GTSNPN; CDR2 reads SVGIG (reference sequence). The CDR3 spans 14 residues. V was cut by 7 bases and J by 7 bases, with 20 bases left in between. The CDR3 DNA sequence: TGTGCCTTCACGCCCACAGGGTTAGGGCAGCCCCAGCATTTT. Its translation: CAFTPTGLGQPQHF.

V and J are TRBV19 and TRBJ1-2; 7 nucleotides match TRBD1. J gave up 7 bases and V 5 bases, and 10 bases lay outside the gene matches. This CDR3 spans 14 amino acids. In germline, CDR1 is LNHDA, CDR2 SQIVND (reference sequence). The CDR3 DNA sequence: TGTGCCAGTAGTGTCGTCCAGGGGGATTTTGGCTACACCTTC. Protein sequence: CASSVVQGDFGYTF.

V is TRBV19 and J is TRBJ2-7; 8 nucleotides match TRBD1. The germline CDR1 and CDR2 sequences are LNHDA and SQIVND (reference sequence). V lost 6 bases and J lost 5; bases outside the gene matches: 3. This CDR3 region has 12 residues. This CDR3 is CASSATGDEQYF. The CDR3 nucleotides read TGTGCCAGTAGCGCGACAGGGGACGAGCAGTACTTC.

V usage is TRBV7-2 and J usage is TRBJ2-6; 7 positions match TRBD2. J lost 0 bases, V lost 2 bases, and 4 bases had no gene match. Germline V gene sequence: CDR1 SGHTA, CDR2 FQGNSA. This CDR3 contains 17 residues. The CDR3 reads CASSLSGRGSGANVLTF. The CDR3 DNA sequence: TGTGCCAGCAGCTTATCTGGGAGGGGCTCTGGGGCCAACGTCCTGACTTTC.

V is TRBV7-8 and J is TRBJ2-3, with a possible D match to TRBD2 (5 bases). Per the germline V gene, CDR1 is SGHVS and CDR2 is FQNEAQ. The length of the CDR3 is 13 residues. The ends were cut back, 5 bases at V and 6 bases at J, with 12 bases in the middle. CDR3 in amino acids: CASSRTRLDTQYF. The CDR3 bases are TGTGCCAGCAGCCGCACTAGACTGGATACGCAGTATTTT. The full variable domain, rest sourced from reference TRBV7-8 and TRBJ2-3, is GAGVSQSPRYKVAKRGQDVALRCDPISGHVSLFWYQQALGQGPEFLTYFQNEAQLDKSGLPSDRFFAERPEGSVSTLKIQRTQQEDSAVYLCASSRTRLDTQYFGPGTRLTVL.

This sequence joins TRBV4-3 and TRBJ2-1, with TRBD2 identical over 8 bases. Germline V gene data show CDR1 as LGHNA and CDR2 as YSLEER. This CDR3 is 16 amino acids long. V lost 1 base and J lost 3; bases outside the gene matches: 5. CDR3 region: CASSQAETSDYNEQFF. Written as DNA, the CDR3 is TGCGCCAGCAGCCAAGCGGAGACTAGCGACTACAATGAGCAGTTCTTC.

This rearrangement joins TRBV10-3 to TRBJ2-1; D is perhaps TRBD1 (7 bases). Looked up from germline, CDR1 is ENHRY and CDR2 is SYGVKD. V gave up 2 bases and J gave up 3 bases, with 17 bases separating them. The CDR3 totals 17 residues. CDR3 sequence: CAISEMVGQGGYNEQFF. The CDR3 region has the DNA TGTGCCATCAGTGAGATGGTAGGTCAGGGGGGCTACAATGAGCAGTTCTTC.

The chain couples TRBV4-1 to TRBJ2-7; 7 bases map to TRBD2. The CDR3 spans 16 residues. The J segment lost 2 bases and the V segment lost 4 bases, leaving 11 bases of the junction unmatched. Germline CDR1 is MGHRA and CDR2 is YSYEKL. The chain's CDR3 is CASSLESGAGTYEQYF. For the CDR3, the DNA is TGCGCCAGCAGCCTCGAGAGCGGGGCCGGGACCTACGAGCAGTACTTC.

This clone was detected once. This chain joins TRBV30 and TRBJ2-2; a possible D gene is TRBD2 (6 bases). The CDR3 runs 18 residues. V gave up 0 bases and J gave up 5 bases, with 22 bases separating them. Germline loops: CDR1 GTSNPN, CDR2 SVGIG (reference sequence). For the CDR3, the DNA is TGTGCCTGGAGTGTACGGGGGAACATCTCCCCGTTGACCGGGGAGCTGTTTTTT. Amino acids: CAWSVRGNISPLTGELFF.

A few counts support this clone. The chain recombines TRBV7-2 with TRBJ1-2, with 11 positions matching TRBD1. With V trimmed by 5 bases and J by 7 bases, 9 bases remained unmatched. CDR3 size: 15 residues. The V gene's germline CDR1 is SGHTA and CDR2 FQGNSA. Here the CDR3 DNA reads TGTGCCAGCAGCCACGGGCCGGACAGGGGGCTTGGCTACACCTTC. This gives the protein CASSHGPDRGLGYTF.

This clone was recorded many times. V usage is TRBV7-2 and J usage is TRBJ2-5; TRBD1 aligns across 10 bases. With V trimmed by 5 bases and J by 4 bases, 10 bases remained unmatched. Germline CDR1 reads SGHTA; CDR2 reads FQGNSA. CDR3 length: 16 amino acids. Here the CDR3 reads CASSPRTGGGRETQYF. Written as DNA, the CDR3 is TGTGCCAGCAGCCCCAGGACAGGGGGGGGTCGAGAGACCCAGTACTTC.

The chain uses TRBV7-9 and TRBJ1-2; tentatively, D is TRBD1 (6 bases). Trimming cost V 1 base and J 5 bases, with 11 bases left between them. CDR3 length equals 14 residues. Germline CDR1 reads SEHNR; CDR2 reads FQNEAQ (reference sequence). In DNA, the CDR3 is TGTGCCAGCAGCTTAGTCGACCAGGGGTATGGCTACACCTTC. This codes for CASSLVDQGYGYTF.

The V and J genes are TRBV18 and TRBJ1-6, with D unresolved. The CDR3 contains 12 residues. Germline loops: CDR1 KGHSH, CDR2 LQKENI. Trimming shortened V by 4 bases and J by 9 bases, and 7 bases separated the two germline ends. The CDR3 DNA sequence: TGTGCCAGCTCACGTCGGAGTTCACCCCTCCACTTT. Residues: CASSRRSSPLHF.

This clone showed up just a few times. The rearrangement joins TRBV6-5 to TRBJ1-6, with D possibly being TRBD1 (6 bases). This CDR3 has 14 residues. Trimming shortened V by 7 bases and J by 9 bases, and 16 bases separated the two germline ends. CDR1 is MNHEY and CDR2 is SVGAGI in the germline V gene. This CDR3 reads CASTPTGITSPLHF. The CDR3 coding sequence is TGTGCCAGCACTCCCACAGGGATCACTTCACCCCTCCACTTT.

The rearrangement joins TRBV13 to TRBJ2-6; the D gene is possibly TRBD1 (5 bases). The germline gives CDR1 PRHDT, CDR2 FYEKMQ (reference sequence). Trimming cost V 8 bases and J 0 bases, with 8 bases left between them. The CDR3 totals 14 residues. The CDR3 is CASRRVSGANVLTF. The DNA of the CDR3 is TGTGCCAGCCGCAGGGTCTCTGGGGCCAACGTCCTGACTTTC.

The chain uses TRBV19 and TRBJ1-1; D possibly corresponds to TRBD1 (6 bases). Between the trimmed V and J ends, which lost 6 bases and 6 bases, there was a span of 23 bases. The CDR3 has 16 amino acids. Germline CDR1 reads LNHDA; CDR2 reads SQIVND (reference sequence). In nucleotides, the CDR3 is TGTGCCAGTAGCAAACCCGGGATTGGACAGACTCCTGAAGCTTTCTTT. It specifies CASSKPGIGQTPEAFF.

In regard to this clone: Other DNA sequences in the same sample also yield this CDR3. The rearrangement joins TRBV6-5 to TRBJ1-2; 7 positions match TRBD1. V gave up 4 bases and J gave up 6 bases; unmatched junction bases: 5. The length of the CDR3 is 13 residues. Germline assignment: CDR1 MNHEY and CDR2 SVGAGI. DNA of the CDR3: TGTGCCAGCAGTTTAACAGGGGTAGATGGCTACACCTTC. Residues: CASSLTGVDGYTF.

V and J are TRBV7-9 and TRBJ2-7; D perhaps matches TRBD1 (5 bases). The V end was cut by 6 bases, the J end by 2 bases, with 8 bases between. CDR3 size: 12 residues. The V gene's germline CDR1 is SEHNR and CDR2 FQNEAQ (reference sequence). CDR3 nucleotides: TGTGCCAGCAGACAGGATACCTACGAGCAGTACTTC. Translation: CASRQDTYEQYF.

The chain joins TRBV29-1 to TRBJ2-5; tentatively, D is TRBD1 (6 bases). The CDR3 runs to 13 residues. The V and J ends lost 1 base and 6 bases respectively, with 12 bases between them. Germline-derived CDR1 and CDR2 are SQVTM and ANQGSEA. CDR3 sequence: CSVEVDRYKTQYF. CDR3 coding DNA: TGCAGCGTTGAAGTAGACAGGTACAAGACCCAGTACTTC. The full variable domain, with the rest looked up from reference TRBV29-1 and TRBJ2-5, is SAVISQKPSRDICQRGTSLTIQCQVDSQVTMMFWYRQQPGQSLTLIATANQGSEATYESGFVIDKFPISRPNLTFSTLTVSNMSPEDSSIYLCSVEVDRYKTQYFGPGTRLLVL.

This chain links TRBV7-8 with TRBJ1-1, with D maybe TRBD1 (6 bases). Germline values: CDR1 SGHVS, CDR2 FQNEAQ. The CDR3 extends over 11 amino acids. The ends were cut back, 5 bases at V and 9 bases at J, with 10 bases in the middle. This chain's CDR3 is CASSPQGKAFF. The CDR3, as DNA: TGTGCCAGCAGCCCTCAGGGGAAAGCTTTCTTT.

CDR3 in DNA: TGCGCCAGCAGCTTGCTTGGAGGGTTCGATAATTCACCCCTCCACTTT. Residues: CASSLLGGFDNSPLHF. J is TRBJ1-6 and V is TRBV5-1; no reliable D call. Per germline, CDR1 SGHRS and CDR2 YFSETQ. The CDR3 length is 16 residues. Trimming pared 1 base from V and 5 bases from J, leaving 13 bases between.

The rearrangement uses TRBV3-1 (or the pseudogene TRBV3-2) and TRBJ1-1; D is unresolved. V gave up 4 bases and J gave up 1 base, with 10 bases separating them. Per the germline V gene, CDR1 is LGHDT and CDR2 is YNNKEL (reference sequence). The CDR3 spans 14 residues. This CDR3 reads CASSLRGGNTEAFF. CDR3 in DNA: TGTGCCAGCAGCCTACGCGGAGGGAACACTGAAGCTTTCTTT.

The chain uses TRBV6-5 and TRBJ1-1; 10 bases match TRBD1. CDR3 size: 16 residues. Germline lookup yields CDR1 MNHEY and CDR2 SVGAGI. V was clipped by 1 base and J by 7 bases; unmatched bases: 9. In nucleotides, the CDR3 is TGTGCCAGCAGTTACTTGAGACAGGGGGCGCCTCGTGAAGCTTTCTTT. It codes for CASSYLRQGAPREAFF.

The chain couples TRBV30 to TRBJ2-3; 10 bases fit TRBD2. The CDR3 length is 17 residues. The V and J ends lost 2 bases and 1 base, in that order; junction bases with no gene match: 9. Per germline, CDR1 GTSNPN and CDR2 SVGIG (reference sequence). CDR3 sequence: CAWSRSGGAGGTDTQYF. The CDR3 DNA follows: TGTGCCTGGAGTAGAAGCGGGGGGGCGGGTGGCACAGATACGCAGTATTTT.

The chain has TRBV18 and TRBJ1-1; TRBD1 matches at 9 bases. The trim removed 4 bases at V and 5 bases at J, leaving 5 bases unmatched. The CDR3 has 14 amino acids. Germline V gene data show CDR1 as KGHSH and CDR2 as LQKENI. CDR3 bases: TGTGCCAGCTCACAAGGACAGGGGAGTACTGAAGCTTTCTTT. As protein: CASSQGQGSTEAFF.